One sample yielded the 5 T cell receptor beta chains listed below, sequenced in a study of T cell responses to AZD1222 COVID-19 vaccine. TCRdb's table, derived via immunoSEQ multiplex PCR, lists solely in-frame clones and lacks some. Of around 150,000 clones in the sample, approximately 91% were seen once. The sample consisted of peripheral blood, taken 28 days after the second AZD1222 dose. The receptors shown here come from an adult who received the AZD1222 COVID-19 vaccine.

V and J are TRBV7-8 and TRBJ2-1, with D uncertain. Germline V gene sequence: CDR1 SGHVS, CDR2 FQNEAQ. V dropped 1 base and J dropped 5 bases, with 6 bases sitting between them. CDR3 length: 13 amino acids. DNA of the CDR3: TGTGCCAGCAGCTTAGTTTTAGACAATGAGCAGTTCTTC. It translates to CASSLVLDNEQFF.

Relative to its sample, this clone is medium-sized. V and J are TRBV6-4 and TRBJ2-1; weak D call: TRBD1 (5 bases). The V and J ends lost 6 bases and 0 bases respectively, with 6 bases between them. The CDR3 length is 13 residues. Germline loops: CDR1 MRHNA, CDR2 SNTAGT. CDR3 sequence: CASSDSSYNEQFF. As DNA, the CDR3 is TGTGCCAGCAGCGACAGCTCCTACAATGAGCAGTTCTTC.

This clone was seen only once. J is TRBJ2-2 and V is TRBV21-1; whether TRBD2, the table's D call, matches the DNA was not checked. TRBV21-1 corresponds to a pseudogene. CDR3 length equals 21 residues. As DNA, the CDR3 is TGTGCCAGCAGCAAAGCTGAGAGGGAGGACTATCCTAGTCGTAACACCGGGGAGCTGTTTTTT. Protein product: CASSKAEREDYPSRNTGELFF.

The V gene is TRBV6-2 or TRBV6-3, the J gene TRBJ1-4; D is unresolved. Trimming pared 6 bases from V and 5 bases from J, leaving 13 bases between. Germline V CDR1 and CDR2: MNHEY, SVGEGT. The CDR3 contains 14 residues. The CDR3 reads CASRPGGKNEKLFF. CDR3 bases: TGTGCCAGCAGGCCTGGAGGGAAAAATGAAAAACTGTTTTTT.

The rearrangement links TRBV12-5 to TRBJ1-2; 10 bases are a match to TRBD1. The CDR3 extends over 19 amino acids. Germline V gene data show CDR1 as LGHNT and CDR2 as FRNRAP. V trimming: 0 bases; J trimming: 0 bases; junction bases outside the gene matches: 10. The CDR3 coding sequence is TGTGCTAGTGGTTTGGTAAGGTCGACAGGGGGCGCTTCTAACTATGGCTACACCTTC. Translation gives CASGLVRSTGGASNYGYTF.